This T cell receptor beta chain was observed in a study of blood T cell repertoires in COVID-19. Produced via immunoSEQ multiplex PCR; TCRdb's table is partial and in-frame only. The sample includes about 230,000 clones, 86% of them seen just once. J lost 9 bases, V lost 1 base, and 4 bases had no gene match. Germline CDR1 and CDR2: MRHNA and SNTAGT. CDR3 length: 14 amino acids. Sequenced material: peripheral blood. The clonotype originates from a man between 50 and 59 years old with COVID-19, enrolled during active disease. This sequence joins TRBV6-4 and TRBJ2-1; TRBD1 matches 9 bases. CDR3 loop: CASSDWADRGEQFF. The CDR3 DNA sequence: TGTGCCAGCAGTGACTGGGCGGACAGGGGTGAGCAGTTCTTC.